This T cell receptor beta chain was recorded in a study of long-term antiretroviral therapy in people with HIV. Study overall: It was about a decade before the 2015 immediate-ART recommendation that the earliest samples were taken.

Survey-level immunoSEQ v3.0 assays were run. TCRdb keeps only in-frame clones here, not all; method: immunoSEQ multiplex PCR. The sample consists of more than 15,000 clones, roughly 90% of them appearing once. Study results and limitations: Nothing was known about ART adherence, viral resistance or changes in therapy. The clones with expansion before ART were dominant in the repertoire at all time points.

HIV-positive participants were all treated in the United States. This clone was recorded a few times. Its antigen is currently unknown. The V gene lost 2 bases and the J gene lost 6 bases, with 13 bases spanning the gap. Per germline, CDR1 SEHNR and CDR2 FQNEAQ (reference sequence). This CDR3 contains 14 residues. The rearrangement uses TRBV7-9 and TRBJ1-2; a possible D gene is TRBD1 (5 bases). Specimen: unsorted PBMCs, collected 0.7 years before starting antiretroviral therapy. This TCR was recovered from a man aged 50 to 59 with HIV. For the CDR3, the DNA is TGTGCCAGCAGCTTAACAGGACGGGTTGATGGCTACACCTTC. Its translation: CASSLTGRVDGYTF. The whole variable domain, filled in from reference TRBV7-9 and TRBJ1-2, reads DTGVSQNPRHKITKRGQNVTFRCDPISEHNRLYWYRQTLGQGPEFLTYFQNEAQLEKSRLLSDRFSAERPKGSFSTLEIQRTEQGDSAMYLCASSLTGRVDGYTFGSGTRLTVV.